A selection of T cell receptor beta chains follows, all from one sample in a study of T cells after yellow fever vaccination. TCRdb reanalysed the 5' RACE reads using MiXCR and keeps one entry per CDR3 protein. The repertoire includes some 420,000 distinct CDR3 sequences, roughly 20% of them detected once, and 18% sits in the top ten. Material: PBMCs, obtained before the yellow fever booster vaccination. All receptors come from a man between 18 and 35 years old who received the YFV17D yellow fever vaccine. The CDR3 runs from the conserved cysteine through the conserved F or W. The order of the fields is D gene, J gene, V gene, clone size, CDR3 protein, CDR3 DNA. A D gene is named only where the DNA matches it firmly. The listing skips clone size in some rows; elsewhere it reads once, few, many or a size class.

>NA|TRBJ1-2|TRBV5-6|few
CASSRDRQYGYTF
TGTGCCAGCAGCCGGGACCGCCAATATGGCTACACCTTC
>NA|TRBJ2-2|TRBV7-6|few
CASSLVGETGELFF
TGTGCCAGCAGCTTAGTCGGGGAAACCGGGGAGCTGTTTTTT
>TRBD1|TRBJ2-7|TRBV12-3/TRBV12-4|NA
CASSSGTGGLRSYEQYF
TGTGCCAGCAGTTCGGGGACAGGGGGTCTACGCTCCTACGAGCAGTACTTC
>NA|TRBJ2-5|TRBV5-1|many
CASSRDNRAEETQYF
TGCGCCAGCAGCCGGGACAACCGGGCTGAGGAGACCCAGTACTTC
>NA|TRBJ2-2|TRBV5-5|NA
CASSLAENTGELFF
TGTGCCAGCAGCTTGGCCGAGAACACCGGGGAGCTGTTTTTT
>TRBD1|TRBJ1-2|TRBV12-3/TRBV12-4|NA
CASSPSTGVYGYTF
TGTGCCAGCAGTCCCTCGACAGGGGTCTATGGCTACACCTTC
>TRBD1|TRBJ2-4|TRBV5-1|NA
CASSSPGQGNIQYF
TGCGCCAGCAGCTCTCCGGGACAGGGCAACATTCAGTACTTC
>TRBD1|TRBJ2-5|TRBV5-1|NA
CASSLGDRVGETQYF
TGCGCCAGCAGCTTGGGGGACAGGGTTGGAGAGACCCAGTACTTC
>NA|TRBJ2-7|TRBV20-1|few
CSATGTAYEQYF
TGCAGTGCCACCGGGACGGCCTACGAGCAGTACTTC
>TRBD2|TRBJ2-3|TRBV4-2|NA
CASSYRTSGGADTQYF
TGTGCCAGCAGCTACCGGACTAGCGGGGGGGCAGATACGCAGTATTTT
>NA|TRBJ1-2|TRBV5-4|NA
CASSLTFSDRSYGYTF
TGTGCCAGCAGCTTGACCTTTTCGGACAGAAGCTATGGCTACACCTTC
>TRBD1|TRBJ2-7|TRBV7-2|few
CASSPRQGASSYEQYF
TGTGCCAGCAGCCCCCGACAGGGGGCCAGCTCCTACGAGCAGTACTTC
>TRBD2|TRBJ2-2|TRBV9|few
CASSVGLAGGNTGELFF
TGTGCCAGCAGCGTAGGACTAGCGGGGGGTAACACCGGGGAGCTGTTTTTT
>NA|TRBJ2-7|TRBV2|few
CASRLDRTSSYEQYF
TGTGCCAGCAGATTAGACAGGACTAGCTCCTACGAGCAGTACTTC
>NA|TRBJ1-1|TRBV7-6|few
CASRRGYGADTEAFF
TGTGCCAGCCGCAGGGGATACGGGGCAGACACTGAAGCTTTCTTT
>TRBD1|TRBJ2-1|TRBV7-9|NA
CASRQGGTDEQFF
TGTGCCAGCAGACAGGGGGGTACCGATGAGCAGTTCTTC
>NA|TRBJ1-5|TRBV7-9|NA
CASSPPGSSNQPQHF
TGTGCCAGCAGCCCCCCGGGTTCGAGCAATCAGCCCCAGCATTTT
>NA|TRBJ1-2|TRBV6-5|NA
CASYQGFYGYTF
TGTGCCAGCTATCAGGGGTTCTATGGCTACACCTTC
>TRBD2|TRBJ2-7|TRBV18|few
CASSPSTSGGRFYEQYF
TGTGCCAGCTCACCATCGACTAGCGGGGGGCGCTTCTACGAGCAGTACTTC
>NA|TRBJ1-2|TRBV7-2|NA
CASSPRDIAGYGYTF
TGTGCCAGCAGCCCCCGGGACATCGCCGGCTATGGCTACACCTTC
>NA|TRBJ1-1|TRBV11-2|NA
CASSSPAGSPEAFF
TGTGCCAGCAGCTCCCCGGCAGGGTCGCCTGAAGCTTTCTTT
>NA|TRBJ2-3|TRBV6-2/TRBV6-3|NA
CASRFRSSLGTDTQYF
TGTGCCAGCCGCTTTCGGAGCTCGTTGGGCACAGATACGCAGTATTTT
>NA|TRBJ1-1|TRBV9|NA
CASSVVGRANTEAFF
TGTGCCAGCAGCGTAGTCGGTCGGGCGAACACTGAAGCTTTCTTT
>NA|TRBJ1-2|TRBV5-4|NA
CASSFGGGKSNYGYTF
TGTGCCAGCAGCTTCGGCGGCGGGAAGAGTAACTATGGCTACACCTTC
>TRBD2|TRBJ2-1|TRBV20-1|few
CSASLGGNHRTEQFF
TGCAGTGCTTCCCTGGGAGGGAATCATCGCACTGAGCAGTTCTTC